This T cell receptor beta chain was sequenced in a study of shared clonotypes between healthy human individuals. To note about this clone: Antigen: not known.

Regarding the study as a whole: The authors sampled blood alone, and tissue repertoires likely differ.

Only CD45RO-negative cells positively selected for CCR7 counted as naive CD8 cells, so terminally differentiated effector memory CD45RA+ cells were excluded. Repertoires were generated with immunoSEQ multiplex PCR, while TCRdb's copy carries only in-frame clones and drops some. The sample lists around 2,000,000 clones, about 95% occurring once. Sample: naive CD8+ T cells sorted from blood. This receptor was taken from a man aged 18 to 35 in good health.

CDR3 sequence (DNA): TGTGCCAGCAGCTTGGGGGAGCGGCAGCCCCAGCATTTT. It translates to CASSLGERQPQHF. The V call is TRBV5-6, the J call TRBJ1-5, with unresolved D. CDR3 length: 13 amino acids. Per germline, CDR1 SGHDT and CDR2 YYEEEE. V was pared by 0 bases and J by 7 bases, with 8 bases between.